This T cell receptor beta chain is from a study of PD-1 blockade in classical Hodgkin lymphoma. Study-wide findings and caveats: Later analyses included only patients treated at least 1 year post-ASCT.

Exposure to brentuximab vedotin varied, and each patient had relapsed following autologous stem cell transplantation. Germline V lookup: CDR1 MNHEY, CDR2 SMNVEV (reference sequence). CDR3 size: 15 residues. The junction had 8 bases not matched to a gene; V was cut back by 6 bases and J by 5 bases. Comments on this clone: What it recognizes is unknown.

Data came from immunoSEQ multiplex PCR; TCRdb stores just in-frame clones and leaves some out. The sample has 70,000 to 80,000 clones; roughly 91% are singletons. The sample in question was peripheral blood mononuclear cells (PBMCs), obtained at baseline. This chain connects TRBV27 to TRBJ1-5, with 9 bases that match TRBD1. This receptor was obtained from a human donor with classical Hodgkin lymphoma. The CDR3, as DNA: TGTGCCAGCAGAAACTGGGACAGGGATGATCAGCCCCAGCATTTT. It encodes CASRNWDRDDQPQHF.